This T cell receptor (beta chain) was obtained from a study of blood T cell repertoires in COVID-19. Across the whole study: Samples taken during acute and convalescent COVID-19 were collected in the United States, Italy and Spain. T cells, B-cell-depleted T cells, or PBMCs provided the cDNA or gDNA that served as material.

Trimming cost V 2 bases and J 4 bases, with 11 bases left between them. There are 14 residues in the CDR3. The germline CDR1 and CDR2 sequences are MNHNS and SASEGT. In the study's own analysis: For nucleated cells, counts were estimated from reference gene primer amplification. The data were produced by immunoSEQ multiplex PCR, yet TCRdb's version contains in-frame clones alone and is incomplete. V, J and clone size derive from that table, while D and trimming were established from the DNA sequence. The sample contains 85,000 to 130,000 clones, about two thirds of which appear only once. The clonotype originates from a human donor with acute or convalescent COVID-19. The donor label of this sample is uncertain. This rearrangement joins TRBV6-1 to TRBJ1-2; no definite D call. Sequenced material: peripheral blood. Here the CDR3 reads CASSEQYSRYGYTF. The DNA for the CDR3 is TGTGCCAGCAGTGAACAGTACAGCCGCTATGGCTACACCTTC.